This TCR beta chain was found in a study of cytomegalovirus exposure and HLA in healthy donors. Broader study findings: As confirmed in vitro, three CMV-associated chains were specific for CMV antigens. The classifier reportedly diagnosed cytomegalovirus status with high sensitivity and specificity. Associated with cytomegalovirus, according to the listing, were around 160 TCR beta chains.

The CDR3 is 15 residues long. V gave up 10 bases and J gave up 5 bases, with 22 bases separating them. The germline V gene has CDR1 ENHRY and CDR2 SYGVKD. About this clone: The antigen remains undetermined.

Profiling relied on immunoSEQ multiplex PCR, and the TCRdb table lists in-frame clones only, not all of them. Here the sample spans 100,000 to 150,000 clones, 89% being singletons. This TCR was sampled from a young woman in good health and CMV-seronegative. Material for sequencing was PBMCs. The rearrangement links TRBV10-3 to TRBJ2-3, with a weak D call TRBD2 (6 bases). The CDR3 loop is CASKSSGGPVDTQYF. The CDR3 nucleotides are TGTGCCAGCAAAAGTTCAGGAGGGCCGGTAGATACGCAGTATTTT.